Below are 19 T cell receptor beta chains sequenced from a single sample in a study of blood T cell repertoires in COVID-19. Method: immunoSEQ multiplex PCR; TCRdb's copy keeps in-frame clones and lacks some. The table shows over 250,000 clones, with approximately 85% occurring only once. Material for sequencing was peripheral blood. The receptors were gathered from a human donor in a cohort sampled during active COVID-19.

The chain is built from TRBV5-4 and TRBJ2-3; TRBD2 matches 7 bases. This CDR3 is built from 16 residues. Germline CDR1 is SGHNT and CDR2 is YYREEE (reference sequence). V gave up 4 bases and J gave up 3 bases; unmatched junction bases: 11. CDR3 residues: CASSQKWLAATDTQYF. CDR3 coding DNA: TGTGCCAGCAGCCAGAAGTGGCTAGCGGCTACAGATACGCAGTATTTT.

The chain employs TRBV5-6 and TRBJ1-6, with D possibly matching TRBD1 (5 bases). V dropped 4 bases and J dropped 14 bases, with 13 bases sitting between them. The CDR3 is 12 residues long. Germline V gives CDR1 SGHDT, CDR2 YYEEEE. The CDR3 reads CASSSGGGALHF. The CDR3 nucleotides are TGTGCCAGCAGCAGCGGGGGGGGAGCCCTCCACTTT. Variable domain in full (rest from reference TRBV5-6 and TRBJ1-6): DAGVTQSPTHLIKTRGQQVTLRCSPKSGHDTVSWYQQALGQGPQFIFQYYEEEERQRGNFPDRFSGHQFPNYSSELNVNALLLGDSALYLCASSSGGGALHFGNGTRLTVT.

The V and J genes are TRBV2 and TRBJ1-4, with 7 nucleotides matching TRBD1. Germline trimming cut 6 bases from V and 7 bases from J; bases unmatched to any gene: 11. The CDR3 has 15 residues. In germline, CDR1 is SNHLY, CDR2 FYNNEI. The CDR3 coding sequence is TGTGCCAGCAGGGACTACCGGGACAGTATTGAAAAACTGTTTTTT. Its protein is CASRDYRDSIEKLFF. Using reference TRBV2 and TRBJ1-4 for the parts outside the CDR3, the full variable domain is EPEVTQTPSHQVTQMGQEVILRCVPISNHLYFYWYRQILGQKVEFLVSFYNNEISEKSEIFDDQFSVERPDGSNFTLKIRSTKLEDSAMYFCASRDYRDSIEKLFFGSGTQLSVL.

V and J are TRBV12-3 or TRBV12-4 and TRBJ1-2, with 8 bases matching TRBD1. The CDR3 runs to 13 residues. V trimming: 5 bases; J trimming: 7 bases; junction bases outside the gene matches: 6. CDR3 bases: TGTGCCAGCAGTCGACAGGGGAAGGTTGGCTACACCTTC. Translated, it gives CASSRQGKVGYTF.

CDR3 region: CASSPRINTGELFF. DNA of the CDR3: TGTGCCAGCAGCCCCAGGATTAACACCGGGGAGCTGTTTTTT. V gene TRBV14 combines with J gene TRBJ2-2; D gene uncertain. The CDR3 is made up of 14 amino acids. Germline loops: CDR1 SGHDN, CDR2 FVKESK. V was cut by 4 bases and J by 2 bases, with 8 bases left in between.

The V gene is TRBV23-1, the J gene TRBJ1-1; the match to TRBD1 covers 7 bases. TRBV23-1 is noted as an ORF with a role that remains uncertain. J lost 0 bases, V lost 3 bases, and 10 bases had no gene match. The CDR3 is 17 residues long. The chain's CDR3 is CASSQGRGFCMNTEAFF. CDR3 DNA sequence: TGCGCCAGCAGTCAGGGCAGGGGGTTTTGCATGAACACTGAAGCTTTCTTT.

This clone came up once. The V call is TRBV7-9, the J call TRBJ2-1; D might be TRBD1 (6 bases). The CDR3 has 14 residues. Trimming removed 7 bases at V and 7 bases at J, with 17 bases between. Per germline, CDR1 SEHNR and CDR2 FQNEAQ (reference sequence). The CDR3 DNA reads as TGTGCCAGCAATCAGGGGTCTAGCATGAATGAGCAGTTCTTC. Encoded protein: CASNQGSSMNEQFF. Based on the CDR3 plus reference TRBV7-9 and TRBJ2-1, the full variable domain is DTGVSQNPRHKITKRGQNVTFRCDPISEHNRLYWYRQTLGQGPEFLTYFQNEAQLEKSRLLSDRFSAERPKGSFSTLEIQRTEQGDSAMYLCASNQGSSMNEQFFGPGTRLTVL.

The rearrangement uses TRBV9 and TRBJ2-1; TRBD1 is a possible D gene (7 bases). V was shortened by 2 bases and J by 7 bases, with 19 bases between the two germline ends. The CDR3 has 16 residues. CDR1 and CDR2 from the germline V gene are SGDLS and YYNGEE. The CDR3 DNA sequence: TGTGCCAGCAGCGTGACCGGGACAGTTGCGGGGAATGAGCAGTTCTTC. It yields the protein CASSVTGTVAGNEQFF.

CDR3 amino acids: CASSQDQQGTNEKLFF. Here the CDR3 DNA reads TGCGCCAGCAGCCAAGATCAGCAGGGAACTAATGAAAAACTGTTTTTT. This chain joins TRBV4-1 and TRBJ1-4; tentative D call: TRBD1 (5 bases). V was trimmed by 0 bases and J by 1 base, leaving 9 bases between them. Per germline, CDR1 MGHRA and CDR2 YSYEKL. CDR3 length: 16 residues.

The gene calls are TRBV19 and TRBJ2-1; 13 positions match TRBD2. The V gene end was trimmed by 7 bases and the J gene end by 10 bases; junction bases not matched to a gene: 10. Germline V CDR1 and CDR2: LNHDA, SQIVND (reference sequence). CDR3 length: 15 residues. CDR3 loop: CASTRLAGGRSEQFF. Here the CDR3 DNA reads TGTGCCAGTACCAGACTAGCGGGAGGTCGGTCAGAGCAGTTCTTC.

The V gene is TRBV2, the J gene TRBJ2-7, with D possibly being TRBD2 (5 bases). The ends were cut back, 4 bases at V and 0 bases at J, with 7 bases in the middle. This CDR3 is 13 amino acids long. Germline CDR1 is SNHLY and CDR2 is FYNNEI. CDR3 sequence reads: CASSGTYSYEQYF. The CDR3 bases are TGTGCCAGCAGTGGGACTTACTCCTACGAGCAGTACTTC.

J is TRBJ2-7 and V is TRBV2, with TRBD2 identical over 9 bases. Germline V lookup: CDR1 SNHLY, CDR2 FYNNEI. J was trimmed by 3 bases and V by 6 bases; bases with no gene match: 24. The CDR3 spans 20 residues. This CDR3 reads CASSQTSGLGVLFSGYEQYF. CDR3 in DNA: TGTGCCAGCAGCCAGACTAGCGGACTAGGCGTGCTCTTTTCGGGCTACGAGCAGTACTTC. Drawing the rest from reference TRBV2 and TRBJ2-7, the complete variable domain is EPEVTQTPSHQVTQMGQEVILRCVPISNHLYFYWYRQILGQKVEFLVSFYNNEISEKSEIFDDQFSVERPDGSNFTLKIRSTKLEDSAMYFCASSQTSGLGVLFSGYEQYFGPGTRLTVT.

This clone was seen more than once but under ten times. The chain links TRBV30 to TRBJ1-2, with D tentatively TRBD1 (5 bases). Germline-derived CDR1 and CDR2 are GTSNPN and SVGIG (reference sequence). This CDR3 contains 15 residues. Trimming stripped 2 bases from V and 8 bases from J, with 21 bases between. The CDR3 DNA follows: TGTGCCTGGAGTAGGTTCCAACAGGCCATCCAGGGCTACACCTTC. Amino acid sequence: CAWSRFQQAIQGYTF.

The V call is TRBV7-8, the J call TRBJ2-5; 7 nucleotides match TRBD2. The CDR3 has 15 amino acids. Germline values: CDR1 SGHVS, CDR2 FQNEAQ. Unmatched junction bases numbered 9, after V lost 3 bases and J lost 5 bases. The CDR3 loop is CASSLMGSAGETQYF. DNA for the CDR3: TGTGCCAGCAGCTTGATGGGATCAGCGGGGGAGACCCAGTACTTC.

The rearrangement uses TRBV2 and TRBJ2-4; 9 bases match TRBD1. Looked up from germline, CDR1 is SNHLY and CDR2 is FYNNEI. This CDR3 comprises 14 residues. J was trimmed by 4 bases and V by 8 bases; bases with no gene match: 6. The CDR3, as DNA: TGTGCCAGCGCGGCGGGGACAGGGAAAAACATTCAGTACTTC. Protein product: CASAAGTGKNIQYF.

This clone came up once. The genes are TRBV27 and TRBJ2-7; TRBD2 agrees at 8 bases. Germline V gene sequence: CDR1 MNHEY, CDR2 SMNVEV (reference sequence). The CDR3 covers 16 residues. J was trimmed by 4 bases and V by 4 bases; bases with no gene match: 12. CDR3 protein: CASSSHSGLAGYEQYF. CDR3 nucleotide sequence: TGTGCCAGCAGTTCCCATTCAGGACTAGCTGGGTACGAGCAGTACTTC.

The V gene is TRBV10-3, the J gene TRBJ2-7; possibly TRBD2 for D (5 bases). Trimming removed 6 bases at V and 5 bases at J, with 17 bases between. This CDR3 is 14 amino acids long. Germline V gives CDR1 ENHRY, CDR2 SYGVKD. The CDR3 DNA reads TGTGCCATCAGCCCTCAGCGGATTCCTAACGAGCAGTACTTC. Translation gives CAISPQRIPNEQYF.

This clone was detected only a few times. In DNA form, the CDR3 reads TGTGCCAGCAGCCACAACCGGGACAACAATTCACCCCTCCACTTT. Its translation: CASSHNRDNNSPLHF. The V gene is TRBV4-2, the J gene TRBJ1-6; D possibly corresponds to TRBD1 (6 bases). The V gene's germline CDR1 is LGHNA and CDR2 YNFKEQ. The V end was cut by 3 bases, the J end by 7 bases, with 13 bases between. This CDR3 is built from 15 residues.

The CDR3 here is CASTPQGAGTDTQYF. The CDR3 DNA sequence: TGTGCCAGCACCCCACAGGGGGCCGGGACAGATACGCAGTATTTT. The chain joins TRBV27 to TRBJ2-3, with TRBD1 identical over 9 bases. From germline, CDR1 is MNHEY and CDR2 SMNVEV (reference sequence). This CDR3 contains 15 residues. The J segment lost 3 bases and the V segment lost 7 bases, leaving 8 bases of the junction unmatched.